This T cell receptor beta chain originates from a study of T cells after yellow fever vaccination. The germline V gene has CDR1 SGHTA and CDR2 FQGNSA. The CDR3 contains 11 residues. V was clipped by 5 bases and J by 7 bases, with 8 bases between them. TCRdb itself ran the 5' RACE reads through MiXCR, one entry per CDR3 protein. The sample consists of 300,000 to 400,000 distinct CDR3 sequences, approximately 13% of them appearing once. In this sample, this clonotype turned up a few times. Its specificity is unknown. Broader study findings: In post-booster samples, most primary-vaccination clones reappeared (about 97% CD4, about 91% CD8). Repertoires sorted by FACS could include abundant clonotypes that are contaminants from the bulk population.

This TCR was recovered from a young man who received the YFV17D yellow fever vaccine. This chain links TRBV7-2 with TRBJ1-2; D gene ambiguous. This specimen was CD4+ T cells sorted from PBMCs, taken 15 days after the yellow fever booster vaccination. CDR3 loop: CASSTRGGYTF. The CDR3 bases are TGTGCCAGCAGCACCAGAGGTGGCTACACCTTC.